Below are 25 T cell receptor beta chains sequenced from a single sample in a study of PD-1 blockade in classical Hodgkin lymphoma. The time point: newly diagnosed, previously untreated cHL patient sample. Measured with immunoSEQ multiplex PCR; TCRdb has only the in-frame clones, and not every one. The sample has about 17,000 clones; roughly 87% are singletons. The sample taken for sequencing was peripheral blood mononuclear cells (PBMCs). These receptors all come from a human donor with classical Hodgkin lymphoma.

V and J are TRBV15 and TRBJ2-1, with 16 bases lining up with TRBD2. The CDR3 runs to 15 residues. After removal of 5 bases from V and 8 bases from J, the junction contained 3 bases not matched to a gene. CDR1 is LNHNV and CDR2 is YYDKDF in the germline V gene (reference sequence). CDR3 nucleotide sequence: TGTGCCACCAGCGGGACTAGCGGGAGGGAGTATGAGCAGTTCTTC. The encoded protein is CATSGTSGREYEQFF. Complete variable domain (other parts from reference TRBV15 and TRBJ2-1): DAMVIQNPRYQVTQFGKPVTLSCSQTLNHNVMYWYQQKSSQAPKLLFHYYDKDFNNEADTPDNFQSRRPNTSFCFLDIRSPGLGDTAMYLCATSGTSGREYEQFFGPGTRLTVL.

This chain connects TRBV7-9 to TRBJ2-2; 14 bases fit TRBD2. This CDR3 is 18 amino acids long. V dropped 6 bases and J dropped 1; count of bases not matched to a gene: 7. Per the germline V gene, CDR1 is SEHNR and CDR2 is FQNEAQ (reference sequence). The CDR3 DNA sequence: TGTGCCAGCAGTGTCGGACTAGCGGGAGGCCTGAACACCGGGGAGCTGTTTTTT. It yields the protein CASSVGLAGGLNTGELFF.

This clone occurred once. This chain connects TRBV18 to TRBJ2-1; TRBD2 agrees at 11 bases. Germline V lookup: CDR1 KGHSH, CDR2 LQKENI. The CDR3 is 15 residues long. With V trimmed by 4 bases and J by 7 bases, 6 bases remained unmatched. The CDR3 DNA follows: TGTGCCAGCTCACGGGGACTAGCGGCCGTTAATGAGCAGTTCTTC. It codes for CASSRGLAAVNEQFF.

This clone was counted between two and nine times. This chain joins TRBV28 and TRBJ1-2, with D unresolved. The length of the CDR3 is 14 residues. The germline CDR1 and CDR2 sequences are MDHEN and SYDVKM. V lost 5 bases and J lost 4, with 14 bases in between. This CDR3 is CASSGSGSFYGYTF. CDR3 coding DNA: TGTGCCAGCAGTGGCTCGGGCAGCTTCTATGGCTACACCTTC.

V and J are TRBV4-1 and TRBJ2-1; perhaps D is TRBD1 or TRBD2 (6 bases each). Germline lookup yields CDR1 MGHRA and CDR2 YSYEKL. CDR3 length: 13 residues. The ends were cut back, 4 bases at V and 5 bases at J, with 9 bases in the middle. CDR3 DNA sequence: TGCGCCAGCAGCCCGGGGGCCCACAATGAGCAGTTCTTC. This gives the protein CASSPGAHNEQFF.

The CDR3 here is CSANPNTEAFF. The CDR3 bases are TGCAGTGCTAATCCCAACACTGAAGCTTTCTTT. This chain links TRBV20-1 with TRBJ1-1; D unclear. Germline lookup yields CDR1 DFQATT and CDR2 SNEGSKA (reference sequence). The CDR3 has 11 amino acids. The V end was cut by 4 bases, the J end by 2 bases, with 5 bases between.

Points on this clone: The sample holds other DNA sequences that translate to the same CDR3. This chain joins TRBV5-1 and TRBJ2-3; D possibly corresponds to TRBD2 (6 bases). The V end was cut by 5 bases, the J end by 0 bases, with 10 bases between. Per germline, CDR1 SGHRS and CDR2 YFSETQ. This CDR3 contains 14 residues. The DNA of the CDR3 is TGCGCCAGCAGGGCGGGAACTAGCACAGATACGCAGTATTTT. Translated, it gives CASRAGTSTDTQYF.

J is TRBJ2-6 and V is TRBV19; D uncertain. The V gene lost 7 bases and the J gene lost 0 bases, with 10 bases spanning the gap. Germline loops: CDR1 LNHDA, CDR2 SQIVND (reference sequence). This CDR3 spans 15 amino acids. In DNA form, the CDR3 reads TGTGCCAGTATTAACCGAAACTCTGGGGCCAACGTCCTGACTTTC. It specifies CASINRNSGANVLTF. Based on the CDR3 plus reference TRBV19 and TRBJ2-6, the full variable domain is DGGITQSPKYLFRKEGQNVTLSCEQNLNHDAMYWYRQDPGQGLRLIYYSQIVNDFQKGDIAEGYSVSREKKESFPLTVTSAQKNPTAFYLCASINRNSGANVLTFGAGSRLTVL.

The rearrangement uses TRBV11-2 and TRBJ2-2; D uncertain. Germline CDR1 is SGHAT and CDR2 is FQNNGV. The V end lost 3 bases, the J end lost 7 bases, and 6 bases lay between the germline ends. The CDR3 extends over 12 amino acids. In nucleotides, the CDR3 is TGTGCCAGCAGCTTTACCGTCGGGGAGCTGTTTTTT. This gives the protein CASSFTVGELFF. Filled out from reference TRBV11-2 and TRBJ2-2, the complete variable domain reads EAGVAQSPRYKIIEKRQSVAFWCNPISGHATLYWYQQILGQGPKLLIQFQNNGVVDDSQLPKDRFSAERLKGVDSTLKIQPAKLEDSAVYLCASSFTVGELFFGEGSRLTVL.

The chain uses TRBV14 and TRBJ2-3; 11 bases are a match to TRBD2. CDR3 length: 17 amino acids. Germline V lookup: CDR1 SGHDN, CDR2 FVKESK. V lost 1 base, J lost 5 bases, and 8 bases stayed unmatched. This chain's CDR3 is CASSQGIAGGPIDTQYF. CDR3 bases: TGTGCCAGCAGCCAAGGAATAGCGGGAGGGCCTATAGATACGCAGTATTTT.

The CDR3 sequence: CASSIRAGVITDTQYF. CDR3 nucleotides: TGTGCCAGTAGTATCCGGGCAGGGGTAATAACAGATACGCAGTATTTT. This rearrangement joins TRBV19 to TRBJ2-3, with a weak D call TRBD1 (6 bases). The V gene lost 3 bases and the J gene lost 3 bases, with 16 bases spanning the gap. Germline loops: CDR1 LNHDA, CDR2 SQIVND (reference sequence). This CDR3 is 16 amino acids long. The variable domain in full, completed from reference TRBV19 and TRBJ2-3, reads DGGITQSPKYLFRKEGQNVTLSCEQNLNHDAMYWYRQDPGQGLRLIYYSQIVNDFQKGDIAEGYSVSREKKESFPLTVTSAQKNPTAFYLCASSIRAGVITDTQYFGPGTRLTVL.

The chain is built from TRBV11-2 and TRBJ2-2, with D possibly TRBD1 on 6 matching bases. Germline V gene sequence: CDR1 SGHAT, CDR2 FQNNGV. Trimming pared 4 bases from V and 0 bases from J, leaving 12 bases between. The CDR3 length is 16 residues. The CDR3 coding sequence is TGTGCCAGCAGCTGGACCCAGGGGACGAACACCGGGGAGCTGTTTTTT. Its protein product is CASSWTQGTNTGELFF.

Written as DNA, the CDR3 is TGCGCCAGCAGCCCCAGTCCCTTCTCTAACTATGGCTACACCTTC. Translated, it gives CASSPSPFSNYGYTF. The J gene is TRBJ1-2, the V gene TRBV4-3; D is ambiguous. Trimming left V 4 bases short and J 0 bases short, with 12 bases between. This CDR3 region has 15 residues. The germline CDR1 and CDR2 sequences are LGHNA and YSLEER.

The rearrangement joins TRBV18 to TRBJ2-5; possibly TRBD2 for D (5 bases). With 2 bases removed from V and 4 bases from J, the gap between germline ends came to 20 bases. Germline V gives CDR1 KGHSH, CDR2 LQKENI. This CDR3 contains 17 residues. The CDR3 sequence: CASSPSRSDYNGETQYF. For the CDR3, the DNA is TGTGCCAGCTCACCATCTAGGTCAGACTATAACGGAGAGACCCAGTACTTC.

The chain uses TRBV4-2 and TRBJ2-1; D is undetermined. The CDR3 length is 15 residues. V was pared by 5 bases and J by 1 base, with 12 bases between. Germline CDR1 is LGHNA and CDR2 is YNFKEQ. CDR3 protein: CASSSTPHSYNEQFF. In DNA, the CDR3 is TGTGCCAGCAGCTCCACCCCACATTCCTACAATGAGCAGTTCTTC.

This sequence joins TRBV9 and TRBJ2-1, with 8 bases lining up with TRBD1. V gave up 0 bases and J gave up 8 bases; unmatched junction bases: 7. Germline-derived CDR1 and CDR2 are SGDLS and YYNGEE. This CDR3 spans 15 amino acids. The CDR3 loop is CASSVVVTGAHEQFF. In nucleotides, the CDR3 is TGTGCCAGCAGCGTAGTCGTGACAGGGGCCCATGAGCAGTTCTTC.

The chain uses TRBV2 and TRBJ1-3; D is perhaps TRBD1 (6 bases). Germline CDR1 and CDR2: SNHLY and FYNNEI. CDR3 size: 16 residues. V was clipped by 8 bases and J by 0 bases, with 17 bases between them. CDR3 DNA sequence: TGTGCCAGCCGAAGAAATACAGGGAGCTCTGGAAACACCATATATTTT. Protein: CASRRNTGSSGNTIYF.

This chain uses TRBV5-6 with TRBJ1-1; D not certain. This CDR3 is built from 13 residues. From germline, CDR1 is SGHDT and CDR2 YYEEEE. V was shortened by 1 base and J by 8 bases, with 12 bases between the two germline ends. CDR3 sequence: CASSLPADPEAFF. The CDR3 DNA sequence: TGTGCCAGCAGCTTGCCCGCAGACCCCGAAGCTTTCTTT.

This rearrangement joins TRBV11-3 to TRBJ2-5, with no clear D. The CDR3 runs 13 residues. The V gene lost 5 bases and the J gene lost 1 base, with 8 bases spanning the gap. Germline CDR1 SGHNT, CDR2 YENEEA. The CDR3 DNA sequence: TGTGCCAGCAGCCCACGGTCCCAAGAGACCCAGTACTTC. Protein product: CASSPRSQETQYF.

V usage is TRBV19 and J usage is TRBJ2-7; TRBD2 aligns across 11 bases. The length of the CDR3 is 17 residues. CDR1 and CDR2 (germline): LNHDA, SQIVND (reference sequence). V dropped 5 bases and J dropped 7; count of bases not matched to a gene: 16. CDR3: CASSGRLAGNNLREQYF. The DNA for the CDR3 is TGTGCCAGTAGTGGGAGACTAGCGGGAAACAACTTACGGGAGCAGTACTTC.

V usage is TRBV28 and J usage is TRBJ2-4; TRBD2 matches at 10 bases. The length of the CDR3 is 15 residues. The germline gives CDR1 MDHEN, CDR2 SYDVKM. V trimming: 4 bases; J trimming: 4 bases; junction bases outside the gene matches: 4. CDR3 region: CASSSSGSGKNIQYF. The CDR3 coding sequence is TGTGCCAGCAGTTCTAGCGGGAGCGGGAAAAACATTCAGTACTTC.

The V gene is TRBV7-2, the J gene TRBJ2-7, with D possibly TRBD1 on 6 matching bases. CDR1 SGHTA and CDR2 FQGNSA come from the germline V gene. The CDR3 is 16 residues long. V was pared by 5 bases and J by 2 bases, with 19 bases between. The chain's CDR3 is CASSPGVGTPPYEQYF. The CDR3 DNA sequence: TGTGCCAGCAGCCCAGGGGTCGGGACACCCCCCTACGAGCAGTACTTC.

The genes are TRBV4-3 and TRBJ2-3; D gene uncertain. Per the germline V gene, CDR1 is LGHNA and CDR2 is YSLEER. Trimming removed 5 bases from V and 6 bases from J, with 12 bases in between. The CDR3 contains 13 residues. Here the CDR3 reads CASSGADPDTQYF. The CDR3 DNA follows: TGCGCCAGCAGCGGAGCCGACCCGGATACGCAGTATTTT.

The chain recombines TRBV27 with TRBJ2-7; 7 bases map to TRBD1. Per germline, CDR1 MNHEY and CDR2 SMNVEV (reference sequence). J gave up 4 bases and V 5 bases, and 11 bases lay outside the gene matches. This CDR3 has 15 amino acids. CDR3 coding DNA: TGTGCCAGCAGTCCCTTCCGGGCAGGGGGTTACGAGCAGTACTTC. Residues: CASSPFRAGGYEQYF.

The rearrangement uses TRBV5-1 and TRBJ1-1; D not resolved. Trimming took off 4 bases at V and 0 bases at J, with 10 bases between the two ends. From germline, CDR1 is SGHRS and CDR2 YFSETQ. This CDR3 has 14 residues. CDR3 protein: CASSRAGLNTEAFF. The CDR3 DNA reads TGCGCCAGCAGCCGTGCCGGTCTGAACACTGAAGCTTTCTTT.